This T cell receptor (beta chain) is drawn from a study of T cell repertoires in cytomegalovirus infection. Looking at the study overall: Shared public TCR beta signatures pointed to both CMV infection and a matching HLA type. Findings and limits, study-wide: In two of eight donors, the top clonotype was HLA-C-restricted CMV-specific. CMV carriers with the relevant HLA were identified by cumulative public TCR beta family frequency.

MiXCR, applied by TCRdb to the reads, yields one record per CDR3 protein. The data contain hundreds of thousands of distinct CDR3 sequences, around 11% of them seen just once; the ten biggest clones take up roughly a tenth. In its sample, this clonotype was seen many times. Its target is unknown. In germline, CDR1 is MNHEY, CDR2 SVGAGI. V was trimmed by 2 bases and J by 1 base, leaving 18 bases between them. This CDR3 comprises 18 residues. The J gene is TRBJ1-3, the V gene TRBV6-5, with a possible D match to TRBD1 (5 bases). The origin of this receptor is a human donor in good health (CMV status not recorded). Some clones in this sample may be carry-over from other donors' samples. The source material was PBMCs. The chain's CDR3 is CASSYGGFGGFSGNTIYF. The CDR3 nucleotides are TGTGCCAGCAGTTACGGGGGGTTCGGGGGTTTTTCTGGAAACACCATATATTTT.